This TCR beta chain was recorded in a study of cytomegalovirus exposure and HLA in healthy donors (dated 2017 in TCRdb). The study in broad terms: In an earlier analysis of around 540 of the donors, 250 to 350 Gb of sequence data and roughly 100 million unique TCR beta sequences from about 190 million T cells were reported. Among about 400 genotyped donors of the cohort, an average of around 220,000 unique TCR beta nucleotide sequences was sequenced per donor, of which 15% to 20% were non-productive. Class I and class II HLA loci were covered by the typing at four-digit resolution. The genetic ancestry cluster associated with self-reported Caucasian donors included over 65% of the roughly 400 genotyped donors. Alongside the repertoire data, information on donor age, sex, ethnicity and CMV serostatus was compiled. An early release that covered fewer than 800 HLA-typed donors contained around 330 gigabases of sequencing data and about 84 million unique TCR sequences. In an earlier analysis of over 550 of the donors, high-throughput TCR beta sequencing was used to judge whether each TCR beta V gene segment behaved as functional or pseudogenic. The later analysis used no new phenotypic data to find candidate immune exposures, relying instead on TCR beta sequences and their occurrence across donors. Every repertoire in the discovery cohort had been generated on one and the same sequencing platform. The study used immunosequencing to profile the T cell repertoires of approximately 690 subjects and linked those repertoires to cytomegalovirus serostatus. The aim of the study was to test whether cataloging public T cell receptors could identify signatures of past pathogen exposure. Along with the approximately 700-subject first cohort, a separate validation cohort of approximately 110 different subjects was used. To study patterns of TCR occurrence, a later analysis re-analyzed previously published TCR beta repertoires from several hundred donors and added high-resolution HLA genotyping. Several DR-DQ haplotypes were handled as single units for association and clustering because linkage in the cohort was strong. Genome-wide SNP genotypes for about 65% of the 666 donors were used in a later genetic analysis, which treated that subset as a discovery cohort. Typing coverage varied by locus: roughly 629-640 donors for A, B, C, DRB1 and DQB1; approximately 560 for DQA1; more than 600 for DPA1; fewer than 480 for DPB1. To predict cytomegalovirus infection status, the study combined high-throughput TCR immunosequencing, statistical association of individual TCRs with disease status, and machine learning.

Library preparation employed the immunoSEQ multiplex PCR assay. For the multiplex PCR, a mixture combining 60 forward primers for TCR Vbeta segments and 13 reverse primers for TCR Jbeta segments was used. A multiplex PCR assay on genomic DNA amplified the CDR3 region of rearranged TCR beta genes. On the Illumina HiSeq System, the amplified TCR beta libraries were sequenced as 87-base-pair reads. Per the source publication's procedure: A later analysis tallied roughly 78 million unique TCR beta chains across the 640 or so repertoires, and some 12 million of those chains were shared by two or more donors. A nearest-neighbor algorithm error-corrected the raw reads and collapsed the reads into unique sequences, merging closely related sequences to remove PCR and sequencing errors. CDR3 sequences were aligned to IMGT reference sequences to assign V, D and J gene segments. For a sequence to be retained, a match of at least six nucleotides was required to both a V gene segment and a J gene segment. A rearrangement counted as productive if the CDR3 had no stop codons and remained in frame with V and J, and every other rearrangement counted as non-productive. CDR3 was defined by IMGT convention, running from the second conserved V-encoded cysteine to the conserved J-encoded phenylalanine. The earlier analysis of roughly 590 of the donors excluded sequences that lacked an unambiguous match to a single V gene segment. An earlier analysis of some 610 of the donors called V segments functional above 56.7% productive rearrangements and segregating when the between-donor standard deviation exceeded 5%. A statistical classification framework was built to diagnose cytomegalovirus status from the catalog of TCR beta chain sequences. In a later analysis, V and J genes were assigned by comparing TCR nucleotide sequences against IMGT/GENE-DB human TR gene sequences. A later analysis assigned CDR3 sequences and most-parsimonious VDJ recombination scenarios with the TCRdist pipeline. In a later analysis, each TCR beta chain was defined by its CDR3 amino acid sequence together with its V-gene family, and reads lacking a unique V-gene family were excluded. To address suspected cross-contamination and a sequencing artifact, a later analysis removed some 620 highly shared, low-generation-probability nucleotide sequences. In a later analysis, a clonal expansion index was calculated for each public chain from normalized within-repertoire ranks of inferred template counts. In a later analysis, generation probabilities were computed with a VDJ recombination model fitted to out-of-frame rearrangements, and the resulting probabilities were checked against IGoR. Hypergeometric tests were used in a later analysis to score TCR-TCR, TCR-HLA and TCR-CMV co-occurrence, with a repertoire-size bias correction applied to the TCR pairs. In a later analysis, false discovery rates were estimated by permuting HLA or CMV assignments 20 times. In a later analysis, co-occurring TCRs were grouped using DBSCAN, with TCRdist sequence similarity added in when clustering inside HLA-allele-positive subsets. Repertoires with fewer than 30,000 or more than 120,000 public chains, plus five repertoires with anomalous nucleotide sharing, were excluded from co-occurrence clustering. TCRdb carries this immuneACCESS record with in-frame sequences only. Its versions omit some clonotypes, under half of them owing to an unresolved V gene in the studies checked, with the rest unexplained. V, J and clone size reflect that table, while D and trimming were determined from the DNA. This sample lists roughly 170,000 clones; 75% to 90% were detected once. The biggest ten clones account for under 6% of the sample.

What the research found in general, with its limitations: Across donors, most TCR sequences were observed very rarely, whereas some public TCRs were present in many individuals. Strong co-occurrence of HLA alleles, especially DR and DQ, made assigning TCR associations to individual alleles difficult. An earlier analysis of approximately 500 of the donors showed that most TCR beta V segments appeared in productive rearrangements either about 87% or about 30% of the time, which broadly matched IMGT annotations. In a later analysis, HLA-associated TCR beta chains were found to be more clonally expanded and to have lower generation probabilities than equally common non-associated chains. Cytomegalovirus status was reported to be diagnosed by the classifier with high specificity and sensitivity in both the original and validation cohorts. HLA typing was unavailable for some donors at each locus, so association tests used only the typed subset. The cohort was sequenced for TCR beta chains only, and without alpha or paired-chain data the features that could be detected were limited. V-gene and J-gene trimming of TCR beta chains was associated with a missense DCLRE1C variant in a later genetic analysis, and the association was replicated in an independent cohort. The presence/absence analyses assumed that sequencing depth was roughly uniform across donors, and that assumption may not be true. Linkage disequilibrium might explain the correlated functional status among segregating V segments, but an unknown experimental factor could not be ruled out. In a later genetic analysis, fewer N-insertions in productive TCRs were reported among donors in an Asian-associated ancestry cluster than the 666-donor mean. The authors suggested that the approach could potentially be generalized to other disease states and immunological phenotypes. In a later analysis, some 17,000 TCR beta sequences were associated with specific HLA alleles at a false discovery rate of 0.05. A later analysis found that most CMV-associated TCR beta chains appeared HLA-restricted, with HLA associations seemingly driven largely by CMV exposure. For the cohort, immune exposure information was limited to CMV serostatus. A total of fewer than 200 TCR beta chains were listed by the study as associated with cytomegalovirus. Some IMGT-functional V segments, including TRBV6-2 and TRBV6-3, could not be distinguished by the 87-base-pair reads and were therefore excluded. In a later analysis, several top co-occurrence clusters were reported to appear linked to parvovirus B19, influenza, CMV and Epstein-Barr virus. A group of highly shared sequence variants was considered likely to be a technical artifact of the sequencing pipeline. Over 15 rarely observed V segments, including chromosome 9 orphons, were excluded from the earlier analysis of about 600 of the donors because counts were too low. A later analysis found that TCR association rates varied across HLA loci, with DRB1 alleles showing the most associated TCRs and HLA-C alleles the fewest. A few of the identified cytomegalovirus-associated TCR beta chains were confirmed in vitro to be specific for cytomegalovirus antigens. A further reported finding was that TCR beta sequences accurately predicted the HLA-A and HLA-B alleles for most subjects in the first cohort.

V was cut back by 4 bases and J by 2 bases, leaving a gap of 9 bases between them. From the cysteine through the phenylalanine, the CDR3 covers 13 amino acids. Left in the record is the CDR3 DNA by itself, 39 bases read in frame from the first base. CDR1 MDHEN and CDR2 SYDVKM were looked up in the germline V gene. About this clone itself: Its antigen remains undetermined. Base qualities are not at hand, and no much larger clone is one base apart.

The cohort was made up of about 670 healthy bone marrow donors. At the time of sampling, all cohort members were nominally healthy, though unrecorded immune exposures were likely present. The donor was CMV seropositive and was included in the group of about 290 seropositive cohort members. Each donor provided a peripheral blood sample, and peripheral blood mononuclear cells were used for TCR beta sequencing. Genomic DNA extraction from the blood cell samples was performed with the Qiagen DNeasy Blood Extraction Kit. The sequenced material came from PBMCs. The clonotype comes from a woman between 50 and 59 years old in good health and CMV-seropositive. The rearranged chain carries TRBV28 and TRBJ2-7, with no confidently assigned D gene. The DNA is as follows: TGTGCCAGCAGTTGGAGCGTGGCCTACGAGCAGTACTTC. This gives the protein CASSWSVAYEQYF.